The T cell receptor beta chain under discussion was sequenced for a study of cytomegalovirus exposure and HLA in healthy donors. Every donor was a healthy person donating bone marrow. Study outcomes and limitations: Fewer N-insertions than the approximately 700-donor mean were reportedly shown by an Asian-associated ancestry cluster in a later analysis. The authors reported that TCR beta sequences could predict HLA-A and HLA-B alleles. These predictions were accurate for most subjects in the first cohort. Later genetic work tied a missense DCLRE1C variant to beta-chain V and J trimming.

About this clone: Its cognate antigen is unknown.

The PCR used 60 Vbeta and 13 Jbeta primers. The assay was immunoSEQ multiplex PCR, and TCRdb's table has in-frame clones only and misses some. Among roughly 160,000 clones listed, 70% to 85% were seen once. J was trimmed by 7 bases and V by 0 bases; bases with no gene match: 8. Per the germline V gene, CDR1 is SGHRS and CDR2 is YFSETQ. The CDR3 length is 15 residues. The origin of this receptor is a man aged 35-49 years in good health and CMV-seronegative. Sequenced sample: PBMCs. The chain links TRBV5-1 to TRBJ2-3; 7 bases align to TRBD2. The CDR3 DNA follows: TGCGCCAGCAGCTTGGAGGGCGGGGGTGTTTATACGCAGTATTTT. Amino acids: CASSLEGGGVYTQYF. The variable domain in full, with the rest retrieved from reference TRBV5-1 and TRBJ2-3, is KAGVTQTPRYLIKTRGQQVTLSCSPISGHRSVSWYQQTPGQGLQFLFEYFSETQRNKGNFPGRFSGRQFSNSRSEMNVSTLELGDSALYLCASSLEGGGVYTQYFGPGTRLTVL.